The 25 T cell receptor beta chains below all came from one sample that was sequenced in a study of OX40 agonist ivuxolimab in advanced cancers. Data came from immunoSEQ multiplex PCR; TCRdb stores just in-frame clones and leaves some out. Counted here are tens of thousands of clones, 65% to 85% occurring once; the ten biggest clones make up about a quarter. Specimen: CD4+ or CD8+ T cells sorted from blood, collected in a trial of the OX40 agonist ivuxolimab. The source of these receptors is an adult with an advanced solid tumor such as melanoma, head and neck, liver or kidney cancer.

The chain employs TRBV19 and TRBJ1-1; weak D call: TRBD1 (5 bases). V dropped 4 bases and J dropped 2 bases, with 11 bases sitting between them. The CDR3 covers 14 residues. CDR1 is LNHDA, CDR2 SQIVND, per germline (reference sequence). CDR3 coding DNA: TGTGCCAGTAGTAACCTAGGGGTTAACACTGAAGCTTTCTTT. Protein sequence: CASSNLGVNTEAFF.

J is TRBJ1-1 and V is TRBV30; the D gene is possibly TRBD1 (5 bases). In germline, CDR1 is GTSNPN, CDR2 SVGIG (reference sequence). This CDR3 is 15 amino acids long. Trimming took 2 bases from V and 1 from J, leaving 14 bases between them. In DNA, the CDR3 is TGTGCCTGGAGTATAATCACAGGATCGAACACTGAAGCTTTCTTT. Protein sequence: CAWSIITGSNTEAFF.

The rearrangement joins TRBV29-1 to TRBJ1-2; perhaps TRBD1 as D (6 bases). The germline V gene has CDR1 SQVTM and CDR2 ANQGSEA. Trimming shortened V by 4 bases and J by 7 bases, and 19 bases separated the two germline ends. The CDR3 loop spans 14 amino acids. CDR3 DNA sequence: TGCAGCGTTGTGCTTGACAGGACGAGCCGTGGCTACACCTTC. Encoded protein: CSVVLDRTSRGYTF.

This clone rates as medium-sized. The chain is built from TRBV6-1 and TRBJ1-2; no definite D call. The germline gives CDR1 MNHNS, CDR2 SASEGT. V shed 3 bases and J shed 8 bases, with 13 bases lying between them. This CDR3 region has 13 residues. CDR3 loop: CASSDRETSGYTF. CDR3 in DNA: TGTGCCAGCAGTGACCGGGAGACCTCGGGCTACACCTTC.

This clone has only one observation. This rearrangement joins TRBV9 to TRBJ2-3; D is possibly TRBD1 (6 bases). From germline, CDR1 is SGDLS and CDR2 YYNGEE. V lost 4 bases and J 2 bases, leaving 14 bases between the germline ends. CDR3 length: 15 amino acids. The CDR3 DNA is TGTGCCAGCAGCCCCGAGGGGGTTTCCACAGATACGCAGTATTTT. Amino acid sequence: CASSPEGVSTDTQYF.

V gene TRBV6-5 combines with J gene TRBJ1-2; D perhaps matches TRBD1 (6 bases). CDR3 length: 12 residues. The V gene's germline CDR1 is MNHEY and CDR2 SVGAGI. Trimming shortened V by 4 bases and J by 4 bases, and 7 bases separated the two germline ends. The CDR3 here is CASSSTGYGYTF. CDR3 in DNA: TGTGCCAGCAGTTCGACAGGCTATGGCTACACCTTC.

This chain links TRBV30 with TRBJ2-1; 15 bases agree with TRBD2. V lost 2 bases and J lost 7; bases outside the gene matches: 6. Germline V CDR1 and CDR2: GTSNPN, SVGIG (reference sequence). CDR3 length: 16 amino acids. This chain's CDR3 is CAWSPPGLAGGNEQFF. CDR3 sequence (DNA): TGTGCCTGGAGTCCGCCAGGACTAGCGGGAGGGAATGAGCAGTTCTTC. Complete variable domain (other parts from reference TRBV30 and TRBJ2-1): SQTIHQWPATLVQPVGSPLSLECTVEGTSNPNLYWYRQAAGRGLQLLFYSVGIGQISSEVPQNLSASRPQDRQFILSSKKLLLSDSGFYLCAWSPPGLAGGNEQFFGPGTRLTVL.

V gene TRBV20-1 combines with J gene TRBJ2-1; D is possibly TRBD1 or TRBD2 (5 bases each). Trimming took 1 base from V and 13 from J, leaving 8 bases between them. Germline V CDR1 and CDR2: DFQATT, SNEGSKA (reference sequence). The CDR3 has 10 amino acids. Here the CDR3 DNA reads TGCAGTGCTAGAGGAGGGACCCAGTTCTTC. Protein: CSARGGTQFF.

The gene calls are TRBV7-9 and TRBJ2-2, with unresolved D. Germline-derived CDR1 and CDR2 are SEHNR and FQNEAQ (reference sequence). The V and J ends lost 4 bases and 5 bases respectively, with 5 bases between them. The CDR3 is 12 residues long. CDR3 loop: CASSSATGELFF. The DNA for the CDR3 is TGTGCCAGCAGCTCAGCGACCGGGGAGCTGTTTTTT.

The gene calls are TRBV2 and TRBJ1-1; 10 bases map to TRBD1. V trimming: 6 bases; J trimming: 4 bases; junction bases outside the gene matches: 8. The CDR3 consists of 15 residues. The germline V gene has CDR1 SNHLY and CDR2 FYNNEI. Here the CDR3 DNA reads TGTGCCAGCAGACCTGGACAGGGGGTAGGCACTGAAGCTTTCTTT. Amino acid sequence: CASRPGQGVGTEAFF.

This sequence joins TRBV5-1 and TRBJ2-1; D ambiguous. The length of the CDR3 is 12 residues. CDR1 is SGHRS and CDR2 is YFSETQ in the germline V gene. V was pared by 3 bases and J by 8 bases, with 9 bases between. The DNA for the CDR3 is TGCGCCAGCAGCTCGCCGAGTGATGAGCAGTTCTTC. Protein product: CASSSPSDEQFF.

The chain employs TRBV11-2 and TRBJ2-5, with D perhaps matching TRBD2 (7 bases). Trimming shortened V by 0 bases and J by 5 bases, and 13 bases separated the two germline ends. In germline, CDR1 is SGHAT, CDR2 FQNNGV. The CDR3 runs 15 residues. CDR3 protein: CASSLDTGGLETQYF. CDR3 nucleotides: TGTGCCAGCAGCTTAGATACGGGGGGCCTTGAGACCCAGTACTTC.

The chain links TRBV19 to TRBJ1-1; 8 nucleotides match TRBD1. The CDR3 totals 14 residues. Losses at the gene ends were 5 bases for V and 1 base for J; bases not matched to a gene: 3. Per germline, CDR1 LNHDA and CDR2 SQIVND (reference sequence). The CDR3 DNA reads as TGTGCCAGTAGTTGGGGGACAGGGAACACTGAAGCTTTCTTT. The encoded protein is CASSWGTGNTEAFF. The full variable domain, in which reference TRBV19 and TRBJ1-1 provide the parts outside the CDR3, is DGGITQSPKYLFRKEGQNVTLSCEQNLNHDAMYWYRQDPGQGLRLIYYSQIVNDFQKGDIAEGYSVSREKKESFPLTVTSAQKNPTAFYLCASSWGTGNTEAFFGQGTRLTVV.

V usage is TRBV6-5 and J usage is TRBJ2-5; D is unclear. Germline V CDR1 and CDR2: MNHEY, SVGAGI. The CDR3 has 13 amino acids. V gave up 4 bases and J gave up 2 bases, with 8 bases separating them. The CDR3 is CASSSVLQETQYF. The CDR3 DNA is TGTGCCAGCAGTTCCGTTCTACAAGAGACCCAGTACTTC.

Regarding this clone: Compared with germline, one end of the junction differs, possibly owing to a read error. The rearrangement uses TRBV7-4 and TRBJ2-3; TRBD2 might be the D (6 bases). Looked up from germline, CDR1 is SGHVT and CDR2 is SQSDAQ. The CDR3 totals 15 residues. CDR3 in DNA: TGTGCCAGCAGGTTAGGAGGGCCAGTCACAGATACGCAGTATTTT. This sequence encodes CASRLGGPVTDTQYF. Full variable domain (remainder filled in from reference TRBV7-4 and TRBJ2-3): GAGVSQSPRYKVAKRGRDVALRCDSISGHVTLYWYRQTLGQGSEVLTYSQSDAQRDKSGRPSGRFSAERPERSVSTLKIQRTEQGDSAVYLCASRLGGPVTDTQYFGPGTRLTVL.

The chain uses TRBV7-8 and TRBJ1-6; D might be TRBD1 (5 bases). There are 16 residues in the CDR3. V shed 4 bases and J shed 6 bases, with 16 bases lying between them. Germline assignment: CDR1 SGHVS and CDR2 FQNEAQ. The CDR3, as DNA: TGTGCCAGCAGCTCCACCCCCGGGACGGGTAATTCACCCCTCCACTTT. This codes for CASSSTPGTGNSPLHF.

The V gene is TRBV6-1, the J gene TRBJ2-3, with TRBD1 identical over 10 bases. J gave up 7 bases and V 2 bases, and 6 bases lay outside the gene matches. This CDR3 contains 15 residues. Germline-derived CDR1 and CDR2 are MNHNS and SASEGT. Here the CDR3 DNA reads TGTGCCAGCAGTGAATGGACAGGGGGAGGGTATACGCAGTATTTT. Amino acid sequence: CASSEWTGGGYTQYF.

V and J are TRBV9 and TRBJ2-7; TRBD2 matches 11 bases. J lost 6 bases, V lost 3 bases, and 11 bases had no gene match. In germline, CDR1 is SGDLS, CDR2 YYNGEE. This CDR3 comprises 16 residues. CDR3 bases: TGTGCCAGCAGCGCCCCTCTAGCGGGGGGCCCGACCGAGCAGTACTTC. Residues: CASSAPLAGGPTEQYF.

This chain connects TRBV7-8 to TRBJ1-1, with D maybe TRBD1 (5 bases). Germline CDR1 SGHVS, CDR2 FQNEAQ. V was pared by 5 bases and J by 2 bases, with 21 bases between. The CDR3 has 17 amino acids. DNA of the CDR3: TGTGCCAGCAGCCAAGGTTGGGGGGTTGGATTAAACACTGAAGCTTTCTTT. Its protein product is CASSQGWGVGLNTEAFF.

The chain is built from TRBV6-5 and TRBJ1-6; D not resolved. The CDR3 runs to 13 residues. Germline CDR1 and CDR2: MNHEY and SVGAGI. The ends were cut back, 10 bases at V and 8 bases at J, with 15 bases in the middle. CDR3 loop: CATAARNYSPLHF. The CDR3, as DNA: TGTGCCACCGCGGCGAGGAATTATTCACCCCTCCACTTT.

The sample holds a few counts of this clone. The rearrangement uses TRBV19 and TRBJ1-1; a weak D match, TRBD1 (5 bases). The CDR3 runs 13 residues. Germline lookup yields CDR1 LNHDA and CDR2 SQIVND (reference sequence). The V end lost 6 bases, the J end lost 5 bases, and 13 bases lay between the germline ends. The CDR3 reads CASSTLGGTEAFF. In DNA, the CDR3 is TGTGCCAGTAGCACCCTCGGGGGGACTGAAGCTTTCTTT.

CDR3 region: CASSLWAWTTDTQYF. The DNA of the CDR3 is TGTGCCAGCAGTTTGTGGGCCTGGACAACAGATACGCAGTATTTT. J is TRBJ2-3 and V is TRBV27; possible D gene TRBD1, 5 bases. CDR3 length: 15 amino acids. V was clipped by 3 bases and J by 3 bases, with 13 bases between them. CDR1 and CDR2 from the germline V gene are MNHEY and SMNVEV (reference sequence).

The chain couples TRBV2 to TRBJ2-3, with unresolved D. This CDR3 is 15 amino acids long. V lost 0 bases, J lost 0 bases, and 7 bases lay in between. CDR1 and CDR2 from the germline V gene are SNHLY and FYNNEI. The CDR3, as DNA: TGTGCCAGCAGTGAAGCCCTTTCAAGCACAGATACGCAGTATTTT. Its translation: CASSEALSSTDTQYF.

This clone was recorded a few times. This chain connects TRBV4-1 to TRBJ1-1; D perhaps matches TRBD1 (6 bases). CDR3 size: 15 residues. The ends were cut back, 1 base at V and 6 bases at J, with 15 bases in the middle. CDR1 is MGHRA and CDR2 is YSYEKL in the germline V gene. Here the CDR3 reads CASSQVGTPSPEAFF. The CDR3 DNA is TGCGCCAGCAGCCAAGTCGGGACACCGTCCCCTGAAGCTTTCTTT.

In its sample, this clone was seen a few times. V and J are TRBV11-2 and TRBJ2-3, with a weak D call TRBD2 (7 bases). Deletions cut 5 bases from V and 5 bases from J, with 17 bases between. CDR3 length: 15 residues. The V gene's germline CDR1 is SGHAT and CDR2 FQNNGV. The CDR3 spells CASSRGAGALDTQYF. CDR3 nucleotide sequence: TGTGCCAGCAGCCGGGGGGCGGGGGCCCTAGATACGCAGTATTTT.